This TCR beta chain derives from a study of shared clonotypes between healthy human individuals. Notes on the study in general: Limited genetic and exposure-history diversity came from having few donors. Of the naive CD4 clonotypes, approximately 5% were shared across a handful of donors. Large sequencing depth failed to make sorted-subset sequencing complete, rarefaction showed.

The donor cohort consisted entirely of Caucasian adults residing in Nashville, Tennessee. On this clone itself: What it binds is unknown. Other DNA variants within this sample encode the same CDR3.

Libraries were prepared by immunoSEQ multiplex PCR; TCRdb keeps only in-frame clonotypes and omits some of them. The profile shows roughly 2,500,000 clones, roughly 93% of them singletons. Germline CDR1 is SGHVS and CDR2 is FQNEAQ. V lost 0 bases and J 4 bases, leaving 4 bases between the germline ends. The CDR3 length is 13 residues. The clonotype comes from a man between 18 and 29 years old in good health. Some clones in this sample may be carry-over from other donors' samples. The chain has TRBV7-8 and TRBJ1-3; D unclear. The sequencing sample was made of naive CD4+ T cells from PBMCs. Subset denoted: CD45RA+ positively selected. DNA of the CDR3: TGTGCCAGCAGCTTAGCAGGGGGAAACACCATATATTTT. Protein: CASSLAGGNTIYF.